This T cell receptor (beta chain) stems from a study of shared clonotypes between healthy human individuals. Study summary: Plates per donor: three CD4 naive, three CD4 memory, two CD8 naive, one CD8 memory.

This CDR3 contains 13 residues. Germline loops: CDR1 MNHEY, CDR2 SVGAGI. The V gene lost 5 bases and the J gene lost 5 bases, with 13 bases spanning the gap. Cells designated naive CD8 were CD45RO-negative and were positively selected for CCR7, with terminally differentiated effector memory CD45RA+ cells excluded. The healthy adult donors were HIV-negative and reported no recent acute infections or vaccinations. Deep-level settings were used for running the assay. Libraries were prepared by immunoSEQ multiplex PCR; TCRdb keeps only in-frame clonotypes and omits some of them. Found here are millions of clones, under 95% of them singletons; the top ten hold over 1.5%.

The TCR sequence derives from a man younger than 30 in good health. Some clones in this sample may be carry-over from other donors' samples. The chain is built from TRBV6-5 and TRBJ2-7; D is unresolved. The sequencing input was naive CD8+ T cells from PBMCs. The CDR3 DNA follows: TGTGCCAGCAGTCAAGCCTATCTGGACGAGCAGTACTTC. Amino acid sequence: CASSQAYLDEQYF.